These T cell receptor beta chains were read from a single sample in a study of T cell repertoires in cytomegalovirus infection. From the reads, TCRdb called clonotypes with MiXCR, one entry per CDR3 protein. The sample has 200,000 or so distinct CDR3 sequences, approximately 38% seen once. No cognate antigen is known for these TCRs. This sample comprised CD8+ T cells from cultured PBMCs, obtained from culture after CMV antigen stimulation. These receptors were obtained from a human donor in good health (CMV status not recorded). Some clones in this sample may be carry-over from other donors' samples. CDR3s include the opening cysteine and the closing phenylalanine or tryptophan. The order of the fields is D gene, J gene, V gene, clone size, CDR3 protein, CDR3 DNA. The D gene is left open where the match is weak. Rows give clone size only sometimes, using once, few, many, or a class for an expanded clone.

NA	TRBJ1-6	TRBV28	NA	CASSLGTYSPLHF	TGTGCCAGCAGCCTGGGCACCTATTCACCCCTCCACTTT
NA	TRBJ1-1	TRBV7-9	many	CASSLGGAFF	TGTGCCAGCAGCTTAGGTGGAGCTTTCTTT
NA	TRBJ2-5	TRBV24-1	few	CATSDFLGAQETQYF	TGTGCCACCAGTGATTTTCTGGGGGCCCAAGAGACCCAGTACTTC
NA	TRBJ2-7	TRBV7-6	few	CASSRGRVVPYEQYF	TGTGCCAGCAGCCGGGGCCGGGTGGTCCCCTACGAGCAGTACTTC
NA	TRBJ2-1	TRBV11-2	NA	CASSSDGNSYNEQFF	TGTGCCAGCAGCTCCGACGGTAACTCCTACAATGAGCAGTTCTTC
TRBD2	TRBJ2-7	TRBV20-1	NA	CSAYASGMGQYF	TGCAGTGCTTATGCTAGCGGGATGGGGCAGTACTTC
NA	TRBJ1-1	TRBV7-8	many	CASSFYSMNTEAFF	TGTGCCAGCAGCTTCTATTCCATGAACACTGAAGCTTTCTTT
TRBD1	TRBJ2-3	TRBV30	NA	CAWSFSSGGDTQYF	TGTGCCTGGAGCTTCTCCTCAGGGGGAGATACGCAGTATTTT
TRBD2	TRBJ2-1	TRBV12-3/TRBV12-4	NA	CASSSPSGISGNEQFF	TGTGCCAGCAGTTCCCCTAGCGGGATATCGGGGAATGAGCAGTTCTTC
NA	TRBJ1-4	TRBV27	once	CASRSPIGAAEKLFF	TGTGCCAGCAGGTCTCCTATAGGGGCGGCCGAAAAACTGTTTTTT
NA	TRBJ1-1	TRBV12-3/TRBV12-4	NA	CASIPGPRNTEAFF	TGTGCCAGCATCCCGGGACCCCGGAACACTGAAGCTTTCTTT
NA	TRBJ2-3	TRBV10-3	NA	CAISERGGNTQYF	TGTGCCATCAGTGAAAGAGGTGGGAATACGCAGTATTTT
NA	TRBJ2-5	TRBV2	NA	CASSVETQYF	TGTGCCAGCAGTGTCGAGACCCAGTACTTC
NA	TRBJ2-5	TRBV7-9	NA	CASSSSYEPVRETQYF	TGTGCCAGCAGCTCTTCCTACGAGCCTGTTCGGGAGACCCAGTACTTC
TRBD2	TRBJ2-1	TRBV7-8	many	CASSPGLAGDSYNEQFF	TGTGCCAGCAGCCCTGGACTAGCGGGAGACTCCTACAATGAGCAGTTCTTC
TRBD1	TRBJ2-7	TRBV7-2	NA	CASSLAITGDIYEQYF	TGTGCCAGCAGCTTAGCGATAACAGGGGATATCTACGAGCAGTACTTC
NA	TRBJ2-1	TRBV7-6	few	CASSPGLNRAEQFF	TGTGCCAGCAGCCCGGGACTCAACCGGGCTGAGCAGTTCTTC
NA	TRBJ2-7	TRBV28	NA	CASSTGNLEGEQYF	TGTGCCAGCAGTACGGGGAACCTTGAGGGCGAGCAGTACTTC
NA	TRBJ2-2	TRBV7-9	few	CASSLRDTYTGELFF	TGTGCCAGCAGCCTCAGGGACACTTACACCGGGGAGCTGTTTTTT
NA	TRBJ2-1	TRBV14	NA	CASSPKPAGISYNEQFF	TGTGCCAGCAGCCCCAAACCGGCAGGGATTTCCTACAATGAGCAGTTCTTC
NA	TRBJ2-7	TRBV3-1	NA	CASSPETRNYEQYF	TGTGCCAGCAGCCCAGAGACTAGGAACTACGAGCAGTACTTC
TRBD1	TRBJ1-5	TRBV7-9	NA	CASSSGQGRNQPQHF	TGTGCCAGCAGCTCGGGACAGGGGAGGAATCAGCCCCAGCATTTT
TRBD2	TRBJ2-7	TRBV28	few	CASSLQLAGVSHEQYF	TGTGCCAGCAGTTTACAACTAGCGGGAGTCTCCCACGAGCAGTACTTC
NA	TRBJ2-7	TRBV5-1	NA	CASSLDTAYEQYF	TGCGCCAGCAGCTTGGACACTGCCTACGAGCAGTACTTC
NA	TRBJ1-2	TRBV25-1	few	CASSEGAWGGYTF	TGTGCCAGCAGTGAAGGGGCCTGGGGTGGCTACACCTTC
TRBD2	TRBJ2-3	TRBV7-2	many	CASSRPSGTTDTQYF	TGTGCCAGCAGCCGCCCTAGCGGGACCACAGATACGCAGTATTTT
TRBD1	TRBJ1-1	TRBV19	NA	CASSLGQDWLVVTEAFF	TGTGCCAGTAGTCTCGGACAGGATTGGCTAGTGGTCACTGAAGCTTTCTTT
NA	TRBJ1-1	TRBV7-9	NA	CAGSSGTLEAFF	TGTGCCGGCAGCTCCGGGACGCTTGAAGCTTTCTTT
NA	TRBJ1-4	TRBV27	few	CASSDGQWGNEKLFF	TGTGCCAGCAGTGACGGACAGTGGGGTAACGAAAAACTGTTTTTT
NA	TRBJ1-3	TRBV25-1	NA	CASSDPGNTIYF	TGTGCCAGCTCGGACCCTGGAAACACCATATATTTT
NA	TRBJ2-1	TRBV9	NA	CASSQREGGSDNEQFF	TGTGCCAGCAGCCAAAGAGAGGGCGGATCCGACAATGAGCAGTTCTTC
NA	TRBJ1-2	TRBV27	NA	CASSEGPTYGYTF	TGTGCCAGCAGTGAGGGACCGACCTATGGCTACACCTTC
TRBD2	TRBJ2-2	TRBV11-2	few	CASSLRGGSTGELFF	TGTGCCAGCAGCCTGCGGGGCGGGAGCACCGGGGAGCTGTTTTTT
TRBD1	TRBJ2-2	TRBV7-6	once	CASSFKGGQGTGELFF	TGTGCCAGCAGCTTCAAAGGGGGACAGGGGACCGGGGAGCTGTTTTTT
TRBD1	TRBJ1-5	TRBV29-1	few	CSVAGTGRNQPQHF	TGCAGCGTAGCCGGGACAGGGAGGAATCAGCCCCAGCATTTT
TRBD1	TRBJ1-1	TRBV5-1	NA	CASSVRQGSTEAFF	TGCGCCAGCAGCGTTCGACAGGGAAGTACTGAAGCTTTCTTT
NA	TRBJ2-2	TRBV6-1	NA	CASSFRDTNTGELFF	TGTGCCAGCAGTTTCCGGGACACGAACACCGGGGAGCTGTTTTTT
NA	TRBJ2-6	TRBV28	NA	CASSSHSIWRVPEANVLTF	TGTGCCAGCAGTTCCCACTCCATCTGGAGGGTTCCTGAGGCCAACGTCCTGACTTTC
NA	TRBJ1-3	TRBV11-2	NA	CASTAGNTIYF	TGTGCCAGCACCGCTGGAAACACCATATATTTT
NA	TRBJ1-5	TRBV2	few	CASSEYGANNQPQHF	TGTGCCAGCAGTGAGTACGGGGCCAACAATCAGCCCCAGCATTTT
TRBD1	TRBJ2-1	TRBV11-3	few	CASSLLDRVNEQFF	TGTGCCAGCAGCTTACTAGACAGGGTCAATGAGCAGTTCTTC
NA	TRBJ2-1	TRBV7-3	few	CASSLVGGPGLTYNEQFF	TGTGCCAGCAGCTTAGTAGGGGGTCCGGGGCTAACCTACAATGAGCAGTTCTTC
NA	TRBJ2-2	TRBV5-1	many	CASSPYDTGGSTGELFF	TGCGCCAGCAGCCCGTACGACACCGGCGGCTCCACCGGGGAGCTGTTTTTT
NA	TRBJ2-1	TRBV7-2	few	CASPGSGGDEQFF	TGTGCCAGCCCGGGCTCGGGGGGCGATGAGCAGTTCTTC
TRBD1	TRBJ2-3	TRBV5-1	few	CASTTGTGQYF	TGCGCCAGCACCACCGGGACAGGACAGTATTTT
NA	TRBJ2-5	TRBV12-3/TRBV12-4	few	CASSFSQAQYF	TGTGCCAGCAGTTTTTCCCAGGCCCAGTACTTC
TRBD1	TRBJ2-7	TRBV12-3/TRBV12-4	few	CASSNDRGEQYF	TGTGCCAGCAGCAACGACAGGGGCGAGCAGTACTTC
TRBD2	TRBJ2-1	TRBV4-1	NA	CASSQVLAGAYNEQFF	TGCGCCAGCAGCCAAGTGCTAGCGGGAGCCTACAATGAGCAGTTCTTC
NA	TRBJ1-5	TRBV7-2	many	CASSRGGRYSNQPQHF	TGTGCCAGCTCCCGAGGGGGACGGTATAGCAATCAGCCCCAGCATTTT
TRBD2	TRBJ2-2	TRBV28	NA	CASSPGLAEVGDTGELFF	TGTGCCAGCAGTCCGGGACTAGCGGAAGTAGGAGATACCGGGGAGCTGTTTTTT
NA	TRBJ2-1	TRBV7-6	NA	CASSLPPYNEQFF	TGTGCCAGCAGCTTACCCCCCTACAATGAGCAGTTCTTC
NA	TRBJ2-5	TRBV28	NA	CASSRRTSRETQYF	TGTGCCAGCAGTCGACGGACTTCAAGGGAGACCCAGTACTTC
TRBD2	TRBJ2-1	TRBV20-1	NA	CSARDPKTSVNNEQFF	TGCAGTGCTAGAGATCCCAAGACTAGCGTGAACAATGAGCAGTTCTTC
NA	TRBJ2-1	TRBV29-1	few	CSVGRVSRGNEQFF	TGCAGCGTTGGGCGTGTCTCGCGTGGGAATGAGCAGTTCTTC
NA	TRBJ1-2	TRBV7-2	few	CASSLSYGYTF	TGTGCCAGCAGCTTGAGCTATGGCTACACCTTC